One and the same sample provided the 2 T cell receptor beta chains below, sequenced in a study of T cell responses to AZD1222 COVID-19 vaccine. Some clones are missing from TCRdb's copy, which holds only in-frame ones; the method was immunoSEQ multiplex PCR. The table includes more than 65,000 clones, roughly nine tenths detected once. Specimen: peripheral blood, collected on day 0 of AZD1222 vaccination. These receptors all stem from an adult in good health.

The chain employs TRBV19 and TRBJ1-4; D remains ambiguous. Per the germline V gene, CDR1 is LNHDA and CDR2 is SQIVND (reference sequence). The CDR3 has 13 amino acids. V was cut by 7 bases and J by 0 bases, with 6 bases left in between. The CDR3 loop is CASTRTTNEKLFF. DNA of the CDR3: TGTGCCAGTACTCGCACAACTAATGAAAAACTGTTTTTT.

The chain combines TRBV2 with TRBJ1-1; D may be TRBD1 (5 bases). CDR1 is SNHLY, CDR2 FYNNEI, per germline. The ends were cut back, 5 bases at V and 8 bases at J, with 6 bases in the middle. This CDR3 has 10 amino acids. The CDR3 DNA sequence: TGTGCCAGCAGTTCAGGGGAAGCTTTCTTT. It specifies CASSSGEAFF. The whole variable domain, filled in from reference TRBV2 and TRBJ1-1, reads EPEVTQTPSHQVTQMGQEVILRCVPISNHLYFYWYRQILGQKVEFLVSFYNNEISEKSEIFDDQFSVERPDGSNFTLKIRSTKLEDSAMYFCASSSGEAFFGQGTRLTVV.